Shown below are 25 T cell receptor beta chains from a single sample sequenced in a study of T cell changes during pregnancy in multiple sclerosis. Here immunoSEQ multiplex PCR was the method, and the copy in TCRdb shows in-frame clones only, minus some. This sample yields around 40,000 clones, of which 92% are seen a single time; around 0.78% belongs to the top ten. The sample consisted of CD4+ T cells from peripheral blood mononuclear cells, taken in the third trimester of pregnancy. These receptors were collected from a female donor with multiple sclerosis, enrolled in a pregnancy study.

This clone was observed a single time. This chain uses TRBV5-5 with TRBJ1-1; D call uncertain. In germline, CDR1 is SGHKS, CDR2 YYEKEE (reference sequence). The CDR3 has 14 residues. Trimming took 2 bases from V and 1 from J, leaving 9 bases between them. As DNA, the CDR3 is TGTGCCAGCAGCTTTGGGCCGTCGAACACTGAAGCTTTCTTT. Amino acid sequence: CASSFGPSNTEAFF.

With regard to this clone: An end of the junction does not agree with germline; a read error may underlie this. The rearrangement joins TRBV7-6 to TRBJ2-5, with a possible D match to TRBD2 (5 bases). Germline CDR1 SGHVS, CDR2 FNYEAQ. This CDR3 is 15 amino acids long. CDR3 sequence: CASSLAGAKQETQYF. The CDR3 nucleotides are TGTGCCAGCAGCCTAGCCGGTGCGAAACAAGAGACCCAGTACTTC.

The chain employs TRBV29-1 and TRBJ1-1; 8 nucleotides match TRBD1. In germline, CDR1 is SQVTM, CDR2 ANQGSEA. The CDR3 length is 13 residues. V lost 5 bases to trimming and J lost 6 bases; unmatched junction nucleotides: 8. The DNA of the CDR3 is TGCAGCGTTTGCCCCAGGGGGCCGGCTGAAGCTTTCTTT. Amino acid sequence: CSVCPRGPAEAFF.

The rearrangement uses TRBV11-2 and TRBJ2-3; D may be TRBD2 (5 bases). This CDR3 has 15 residues. Germline assignment: CDR1 SGHAT and CDR2 FQNNGV. Trimming took 5 bases from V and 1 from J, leaving 13 bases between them. CDR3 nucleotide sequence: TGTGCCAGCAGCGAACCGGGGAGTGGCACAGATACGCAGTATTTT. It yields the protein CASSEPGSGTDTQYF.

This sequence joins TRBV7-6 and TRBJ1-3, with a tentative D call TRBD1 (5 bases). The germline CDR1 and CDR2 sequences are SGHVS and FNYEAQ. V lost 4 bases and J 0 bases, leaving 7 bases between the germline ends. The CDR3 covers 14 residues. The CDR3 DNA reads TGTGCCAGCAGCTCCGGGGGCTCTGGAAACACCATATATTTT. Protein sequence: CASSSGGSGNTIYF.

V gene TRBV7-8 combines with J gene TRBJ1-2; 8 bases fit TRBD1. The junction had 8 bases not matched to a gene; V was cut back by 1 base and J by 4 bases. The CDR3 is 16 amino acids. Looked up from germline, CDR1 is SGHVS and CDR2 is FQNEAQ. Written as DNA, the CDR3 is TGTGCCAGCAGCTTAGGGGCCGGACAGGGACCCTATGGCTACACCTTC. This codes for CASSLGAGQGPYGYTF. The full variable domain, its missing parts supplied by reference TRBV7-8 and TRBJ1-2, is GAGVSQSPRYKVAKRGQDVALRCDPISGHVSLFWYQQALGQGPEFLTYFQNEAQLDKSGLPSDRFFAERPEGSVSTLKIQRTQQEDSAVYLCASSLGAGQGPYGYTFGSGTRLTVV.

The V and J genes are TRBV28 and TRBJ2-1; 9 bases map to TRBD2. J was trimmed by 3 bases and V by 6 bases; bases with no gene match: 3. Germline CDR1 MDHEN, CDR2 SYDVKM. This CDR3 has 14 amino acids. In DNA, the CDR3 is TGTGCCAGCAGCCAAGCGGGAGGCTACAATGAGCAGTTCTTC. Residues: CASSQAGGYNEQFF.

V usage is TRBV5-1 and J usage is TRBJ2-5; D is unresolved. TRBJ2-7 matches the DNA end more closely, so the J call is doubtful. Germline CDR1 SGHRS, CDR2 YFSETQ. The CDR3 runs 11 residues. The CDR3 protein is CASSLEYEQYF. Written as DNA, the CDR3 is TGCGCCAGCAGCTTGGAATACGAGCAGTACTTC.

The V gene is TRBV28, the J gene TRBJ1-1; D remains unclear. From germline, CDR1 is MDHEN and CDR2 SYDVKM. The length of the CDR3 is 14 residues. Trimming shortened V by 0 bases and J by 7 bases, and 12 bases separated the two germline ends. For the CDR3, the DNA is TGTGCCAGCAGTTTATGGCACGGTACCGGTGAAGCTTTCTTT. It encodes CASSLWHGTGEAFF.

The J gene is TRBJ1-2, the V gene TRBV28; D may be TRBD1 (5 bases). Looked up from germline, CDR1 is MDHEN and CDR2 is SYDVKM. This CDR3 spans 11 amino acids. Trimming stripped 5 bases from V and 8 bases from J, with 9 bases between. The CDR3 protein is CASSVAGGYTF. In DNA form, the CDR3 reads TGTGCCAGCAGTGTTGCAGGGGGCTACACCTTC.

The V gene is TRBV5-1, the J gene TRBJ1-4; possible D gene TRBD1, 5 bases. The CDR3 is 14 residues long. V was clipped by 5 bases and J by 4 bases, with 12 bases between them. Germline values: CDR1 SGHRS, CDR2 YFSETQ. The chain's CDR3 is CASRAGRINEKLFF. As DNA, the CDR3 is TGCGCCAGCAGGGCGGGACGGATTAATGAAAAACTGTTTTTT.

The V and J genes are TRBV7-9 and TRBJ1-1; D gene ambiguous. Germline CDR1 and CDR2: SEHNR and FQNEAQ (reference sequence). The ends were cut back, 5 bases at V and 4 bases at J, with 17 bases in the middle. The CDR3 has 15 residues. The CDR3 is CASSPLTWSGTEAFF. CDR3 sequence (DNA): TGTGCCAGCAGCCCCCTAACATGGTCGGGCACTGAAGCTTTCTTT.

The chain combines TRBV7-9 with TRBJ1-1, with 10 positions matching TRBD1. Per the germline V gene, CDR1 is SEHNR and CDR2 is FQNEAQ (reference sequence). The V segment lost 5 bases and the J segment 5 bases; nucleotides outside the gene matches: 5. The CDR3 loop spans 14 amino acids. Here the CDR3 reads CASSVPGQGTEAFF. Written as DNA, the CDR3 is TGTGCCAGCAGCGTCCCGGGACAGGGGACTGAAGCTTTCTTT.

Comments on this clone: This CDR3 is also generated by other DNA sequences in the sample. The rearrangement uses TRBV7-2 and TRBJ2-5; TRBD1 agrees at 7 bases. V was pared by 5 bases and J by 5 bases, with 5 bases of the junction left unmatched. The germline V gene has CDR1 SGHTA and CDR2 FQGNSA. The CDR3 spans 13 residues. CDR3 protein: CASSIGTEETQYF. The CDR3 DNA reads as TGTGCCAGCAGCATCGGGACAGAGGAGACCCAGTACTTC.

The rearrangement links TRBV27 to TRBJ2-5; D may be TRBD2 (5 bases). V gave up 2 bases and J gave up 4 bases, with 5 bases separating them. The germline CDR1 and CDR2 sequences are MNHEY and SMNVEV (reference sequence). This CDR3 spans 12 amino acids. The CDR3: CASSLRGETQYF. The CDR3 region has the DNA TGTGCCAGCAGTTTACGGGGAGAGACCCAGTACTTC.

This clone appeared once. V is TRBV6-6 and J is TRBJ1-3, with D tentatively TRBD1 (5 bases). CDR3 length: 13 residues. Trimming removed 11 bases at V and 0 bases at J, with 11 bases between. Germline V lookup: CDR1 MNHNY, CDR2 SVGAGI (reference sequence). This CDR3 reads CAGKQVSGNTIYF. The CDR3 DNA reads TGTGCCGGCAAACAGGTCTCTGGAAACACCATATATTTT.

The chain's CDR3 is CASSQDTGGVTEAFF. The CDR3 nucleotides are TGCGCCAGCAGCCAAGATACAGGGGGCGTTACTGAAGCTTTCTTT. The V call is TRBV5-1, the J call TRBJ1-1; 9 bases align to TRBD1. Germline trimming cut 4 bases from V and 5 bases from J; bases unmatched to any gene: 9. This CDR3 is 15 amino acids long. Germline V lookup: CDR1 SGHRS, CDR2 YFSETQ.

The chain joins TRBV28 to TRBJ1-1; 9 bases are shared with TRBD1. The germline gives CDR1 MDHEN, CDR2 SYDVKM. After removal of 4 bases from V and 4 bases from J, the junction contained 4 bases not matched to a gene. This CDR3 spans 14 amino acids. DNA for the CDR3: TGTGCCAGCAGTTCCCAGACAGGGGGCACTGAAGCTTTCTTT. Translated, it gives CASSSQTGGTEAFF.

The V and J genes are TRBV5-6 and TRBJ1-1; D might be TRBD1 (6 bases). The germline CDR1 and CDR2 sequences are SGHDT and YYEEEE. This CDR3 is built from 15 residues. The ends were cut back, 4 bases at V and 4 bases at J, with 17 bases in the middle. In nucleotides, the CDR3 is TGTGCCAGCAGCACCTTACAGGGCGGCGGCACTGAAGCTTTCTTT. Translated, it gives CASSTLQGGGTEAFF.

V and J are TRBV5-1 and TRBJ2-3; 7 bases fit TRBD1. This CDR3 has 14 residues. J gave up 0 bases and V 4 bases, and 2 bases lay outside the gene matches. Germline V lookup: CDR1 SGHRS, CDR2 YFSETQ. This CDR3 is CASSPGQSTDTQYF. The CDR3 bases are TGCGCCAGCAGCCCGGGACAGAGCACAGATACGCAGTATTTT.

This CDR3 is CSVEEGVRSSGNTIYF. CDR3 DNA sequence: TGCAGCGTTGAAGAGGGCGTCCGATCCTCTGGAAACACCATATATTTT. The genes are TRBV29-1 and TRBJ1-3; D gene unclear. From germline, CDR1 is SQVTM and CDR2 ANQGSEA. The CDR3 runs 16 residues. V was pared by 0 bases and J by 0 bases, with 12 bases between.

The CDR3 nucleotides are TGTGCCAGCAGCTCAGCGGGAGTTGGGTACGAGCAGTACTTC. Its translation is CASSSAGVGYEQYF. The chain has TRBV5-5 and TRBJ2-7, with 8 bases matching TRBD2. The ends lost 3 bases at V and 4 bases at J; junction bases unmatched: 6. The CDR3 extends over 14 amino acids. From germline, CDR1 is SGHKS and CDR2 YYEKEE (reference sequence).

The genes are TRBV30 and TRBJ2-7, with 9 bases matching TRBD1. V shed 2 bases, J shed 6 bases, and the junction held 2 bases outside the gene matches. The CDR3 is made up of 12 amino acids. Germline CDR1 is GTSNPN and CDR2 is SVGIG (reference sequence). CDR3 protein: CAWSRDRVEQYF. CDR3 in DNA: TGTGCCTGGAGTAGGGACAGGGTCGAGCAGTACTTC.

The chain uses TRBV28 and TRBJ2-7; 10 nucleotides line up with TRBD1. V dropped 9 bases and J dropped 6; count of bases not matched to a gene: 11. CDR1 and CDR2 (germline): MDHEN, SYDVKM. The CDR3 is made up of 14 amino acids. CDR3 protein: CASETGQGLLEQYF. The CDR3 coding sequence is TGTGCCAGTGAGACGGGACAGGGGCTGCTCGAGCAGTACTTC.

The chain uses TRBV5-6 and TRBJ1-1; D is undetermined. Germline values: CDR1 SGHDT, CDR2 YYEEEE. The CDR3 loop spans 14 amino acids. V was trimmed by 0 bases and J by 1 base, leaving 7 bases between them. DNA of the CDR3: TGTGCCAGCAGCTTGGGGCACAGGAACACTGAAGCTTTCTTT. Translation gives CASSLGHRNTEAFF.